This passage covers 13 T cell receptor beta chains from one sample sequenced in a study of control samples from healthy donors and cancer patients. Measured with immunoSEQ multiplex PCR; TCRdb has only the in-frame clones, and not every one. This table holds approximately 190,000 clones. Sequenced material: blood. These receptors came from a woman in her thirties in good health.

This chain connects TRBV6-5 to TRBJ1-2; 8 bases match TRBD1. This CDR3 has 16 residues. CDR1 and CDR2 (germline): MNHEY, SVGAGI. Germline trimming cut 4 bases from V and 0 bases from J; bases unmatched to any gene: 7. CDR3: CASSLTQGATNYGYTF. In DNA, the CDR3 is TGTGCCAGCAGTTTGACTCAGGGGGCAACTAACTATGGCTACACCTTC.

This chain links TRBV28 with TRBJ2-1; 13 positions agree with TRBD2. The germline gives CDR1 MDHEN, CDR2 SYDVKM. The CDR3 consists of 17 residues. V trimming: 3 bases; J trimming: 8 bases; junction bases outside the gene matches: 10. This CDR3 is CASSFPTLAGGPYEQFF. In nucleotides, the CDR3 is TGTGCCAGCAGTTTCCCCACACTAGCGGGGGGGCCCTATGAGCAGTTCTTC.

The genes are TRBV6-5 and TRBJ2-5; perhaps D is TRBD1 or TRBD2 (5 bases each). Germline CDR1 is MNHEY and CDR2 is SVGAGI. Trimming left V 7 bases short and J 0 bases short, with 15 bases between. This CDR3 is 15 amino acids long. CDR3 in amino acids: CASKTSREHQETQYF. Here the CDR3 DNA reads TGTGCCAGCAAGACTTCCAGGGAGCACCAAGAGACCCAGTACTTC.

The chain carries TRBV28 and TRBJ1-5; 8 nucleotides agree with TRBD1. The germline V gene encodes CDR1 MDHEN and CDR2 SYDVKM. V lost 4 bases, J lost 2 bases, and 4 bases stayed unmatched. This CDR3 spans 15 amino acids. The CDR3 reads CASSSPGGGNQPQHF. CDR3 nucleotides: TGTGCCAGCAGTTCCCCAGGGGGCGGCAATCAGCCCCAGCATTTT. The variable domain in full, completed from reference TRBV28 and TRBJ1-5, reads DVKVTQSSRYLVKRTGEKVFLECVQDMDHENMFWYRQDPGLGLRLIYFSYDVKMKEKGDIPEGYSVSREKKERFSLILESASTNQTSMYLCASSSPGGGNQPQHFGDGTRLSIL.

The chain uses TRBV4-2 and TRBJ2-2, with 8 positions matching TRBD1. The V gene's germline CDR1 is LGHNA and CDR2 YNFKEQ. With 0 bases clipped from V and 0 bases from J, the junction kept 12 bases outside the gene matches. CDR3 length: 20 amino acids. The CDR3 is CASSQEGQGSFASNTGELFF. The CDR3 nucleotides are TGTGCCAGCAGCCAAGAAGGACAGGGTTCGTTTGCTTCGAACACCGGGGAGCTGTTTTTT.

The chain employs TRBV5-1 and TRBJ1-1; 9 bases align to TRBD1. The trim removed 4 bases at V and 1 base at J, leaving 11 bases unmatched. There are 17 residues in the CDR3. Germline-derived CDR1 and CDR2 are SGHRS and YFSETQ. The CDR3 DNA reads as TGCGCCAGCAGCGTCCGGGACAGGGCGATAGGGAACACTGAAGCTTTCTTT. Protein sequence: CASSVRDRAIGNTEAFF. The complete variable domain, with remaining parts taken from reference TRBV5-1 and TRBJ1-1, reads KAGVTQTPRYLIKTRGQQVTLSCSPISGHRSVSWYQQTPGQGLQFLFEYFSETQRNKGNFPGRFSGRQFSNSRSEMNVSTLELGDSALYLCASSVRDRAIGNTEAFFGQGTRLTVV.

The chain has TRBV7-9 and TRBJ2-7; D might be TRBD1 (5 bases). Trimming removed 5 bases from V and 4 bases from J, with 21 bases in between. CDR1 and CDR2 (germline): SEHNR, FQNEAQ (reference sequence). The CDR3 loop spans 16 amino acids. The CDR3 DNA reads as TGTGCCAGCAGCCCTGGGGCCAGGGCTAGTCCTTACGAGCAGTACTTC. Translating it yields CASSPGARASPYEQYF.

The chain couples TRBV5-4 to TRBJ1-2, with unresolved D. V was shortened by 0 bases and J by 8 bases, with 14 bases between the two germline ends. The CDR3 is 14 residues long. Germline V gene lookup returns CDR1 SGHNT and CDR2 YYREEE (reference sequence). CDR3 nucleotide sequence: TGTGCCAGCAGCTTGGTAGTGAGGCAGGAAGGCTACACCTTC. Encoded protein: CASSLVVRQEGYTF.

V and J are TRBV7-2 and TRBJ2-1, with 7 bases fitting TRBD2. CDR1 and CDR2 (germline): SGHTA, FQGNSA. This CDR3 is built from 14 residues. With V trimmed by 3 bases and J by 3 bases, 2 bases remained unmatched. CDR3 nucleotides: TGTGCCAGCAGCTTTCCTAGCGGCTACAATGAGCAGTTCTTC. Translation: CASSFPSGYNEQFF.

The chain links TRBV4-3 to TRBJ2-1; the match to TRBD1 covers 7 bases. The CDR3 runs 17 residues. Germline V CDR1 and CDR2: LGHNA, YSLEER. The J segment lost 0 bases and the V segment lost 0 bases, leaving 5 bases of the junction unmatched. The CDR3 sequence: CASSQDTDRASYNEQFF. DNA for the CDR3: TGCGCCAGCAGCCAAGACACCGACAGGGCCTCCTACAATGAGCAGTTCTTC.

The chain uses TRBV10-3 and TRBJ2-3; unclear D gene. CDR3 length: 14 amino acids. V lost 7 bases and J lost 0, with 11 bases in between. Germline CDR1 and CDR2: ENHRY and SYGVKD. CDR3 region: CAITPGRSTDTQYF. For the CDR3, the DNA is TGTGCCATCACTCCAGGCCGGAGCACAGATACGCAGTATTTT.

V is TRBV28 and J is TRBJ1-1; tentative D call: TRBD1 (5 bases). The CDR3 is 17 amino acids. Trimming stripped 1 base from V and 8 bases from J, with 23 bases between. CDR1 is MDHEN, CDR2 SYDVKM, per germline. The DNA for the CDR3 is TGTGCCAGCAGTTTATTCACGGGGTATCAGGGCTGGAAAGAAGCTTTCTTT. Its protein is CASSLFTGYQGWKEAFF. Filled out from reference TRBV28 and TRBJ1-1, the complete variable domain reads DVKVTQSSRYLVKRTGEKVFLECVQDMDHENMFWYRQDPGLGLRLIYFSYDVKMKEKGDIPEGYSVSREKKERFSLILESASTNQTSMYLCASSLFTGYQGWKEAFFGQGTRLTVV.

Comments on this clone: Relative to the germline gene, one junction end is altered; a read error may explain this. The rearrangement joins TRBV6-2 or TRBV6-3 to TRBJ2-7; D remains unclear. There are 10 residues in the CDR3. Looked up from germline, CDR1 is MNHEY and CDR2 is SVGEGT. The CDR3 nucleotides read TGTGCCAGCAGTGTGAGAAGAGAGAACTTC. Its translation is CASSVRRENF.